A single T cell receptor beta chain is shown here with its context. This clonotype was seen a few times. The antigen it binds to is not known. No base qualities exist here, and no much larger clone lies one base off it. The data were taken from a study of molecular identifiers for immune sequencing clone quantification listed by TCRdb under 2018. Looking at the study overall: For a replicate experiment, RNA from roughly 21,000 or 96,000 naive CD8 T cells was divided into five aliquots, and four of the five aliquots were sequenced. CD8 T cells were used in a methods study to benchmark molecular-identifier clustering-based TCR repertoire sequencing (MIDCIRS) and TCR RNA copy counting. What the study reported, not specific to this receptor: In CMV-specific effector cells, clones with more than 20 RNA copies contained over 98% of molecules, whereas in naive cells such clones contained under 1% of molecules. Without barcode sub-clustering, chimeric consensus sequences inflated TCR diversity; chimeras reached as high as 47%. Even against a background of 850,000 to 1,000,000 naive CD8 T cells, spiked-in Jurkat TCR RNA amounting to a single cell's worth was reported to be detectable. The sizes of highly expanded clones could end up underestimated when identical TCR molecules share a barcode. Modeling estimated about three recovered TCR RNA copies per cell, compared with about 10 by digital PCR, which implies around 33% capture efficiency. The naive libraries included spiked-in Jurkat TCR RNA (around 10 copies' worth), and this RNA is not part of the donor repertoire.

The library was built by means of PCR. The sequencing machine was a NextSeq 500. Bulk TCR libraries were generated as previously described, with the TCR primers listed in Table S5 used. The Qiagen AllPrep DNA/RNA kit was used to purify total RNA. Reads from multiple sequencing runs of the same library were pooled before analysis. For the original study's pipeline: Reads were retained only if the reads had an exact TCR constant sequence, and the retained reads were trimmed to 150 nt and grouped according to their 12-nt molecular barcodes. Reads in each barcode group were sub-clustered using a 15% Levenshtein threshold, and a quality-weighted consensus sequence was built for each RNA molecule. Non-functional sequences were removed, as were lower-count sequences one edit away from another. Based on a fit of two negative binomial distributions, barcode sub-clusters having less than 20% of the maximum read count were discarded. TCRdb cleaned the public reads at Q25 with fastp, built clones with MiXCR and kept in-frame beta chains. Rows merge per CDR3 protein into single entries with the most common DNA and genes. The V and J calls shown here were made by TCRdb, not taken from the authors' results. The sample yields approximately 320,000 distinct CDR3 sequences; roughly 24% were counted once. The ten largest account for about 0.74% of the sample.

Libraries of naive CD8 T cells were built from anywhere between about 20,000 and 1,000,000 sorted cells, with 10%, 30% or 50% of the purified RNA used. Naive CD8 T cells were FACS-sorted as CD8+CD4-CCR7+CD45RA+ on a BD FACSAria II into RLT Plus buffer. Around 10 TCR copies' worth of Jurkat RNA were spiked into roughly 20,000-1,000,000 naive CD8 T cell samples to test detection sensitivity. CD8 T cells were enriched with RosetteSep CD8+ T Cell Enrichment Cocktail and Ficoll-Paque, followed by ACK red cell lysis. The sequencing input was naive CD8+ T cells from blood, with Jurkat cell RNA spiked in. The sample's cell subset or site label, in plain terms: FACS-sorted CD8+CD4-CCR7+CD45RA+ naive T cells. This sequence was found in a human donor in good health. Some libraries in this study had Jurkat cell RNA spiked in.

The CDR3 protein is CAISGGTTSTDTQYF. The DNA sequence reads TGTGCCATCAGCGGCGGTACTACAAGCACAGATACGCAGTATTTT. This receptor chain uses TRBV10-3 and TRBJ2-3; the D gene assignment is ambiguous. V is shortened by 6 bases, J by 0 bases, and the region joining them spans 13 bases. Taken from cysteine to phenylalanine, the CDR3 has 15 residues. The retained sequence is limited to the CDR3, 45 bases, with the frame set at the first base. The germline V gene sets CDR1 to ENHRY and CDR2 to SYGVKD.